This TCR beta chain stems from a study of CD8+ T cells in alopecia areata. Sample treatment: oral pan-JAK inhibitor, 5-10 mg twice daily. Alopecia areata patients provided lesional scalp punch biopsies and peripheral blood. CDR1 and CDR2 (germline): SNHLY, FYNNEI. This CDR3 spans 13 amino acids. V dropped 4 bases and J dropped 2 bases, with 9 bases sitting between them. Isolated RNA was reverse transcribed into cDNA used as the sequencing template. Produced via immunoSEQ multiplex PCR; TCRdb's table is partial and in-frame only. The data contain about 190,000 clones, 60% to 70% of them singletons. The rearrangement uses TRBV2 and TRBJ2-7, with D maybe TRBD1 (6 bases). This receptor was taken from a human donor with alopecia areata. The sample in question was CD4+ T cells sorted from blood, obtained at week 4, from a patient treated with tofacitinib. CDR3 protein: CASSATGPYEQYF. As DNA, the CDR3 is TGTGCCAGCAGTGCGACAGGACCCTACGAGCAGTACTTC.